This T cell receptor beta chain is from a study of cytomegalovirus exposure and HLA in healthy donors. Germline CDR1 and CDR2: LNHDA and SQIVND (reference sequence). Trimming removed 2 bases from V and 6 bases from J, with 8 bases in between. CDR3 length: 14 residues. Overall study findings and caveats: Earlier analysis yielded a pattern in which most TCR beta V segments were productive about 90% or about 30% of the time. Cytomegalovirus-associated TCR beta chains were listed, numbering approximately 150. Likely technical artifact: a cluster of highly shared sequence variants.

PCR amplification relied on 60 Vbeta primers (plus 13 Jbeta primers). The table came from immunoSEQ multiplex PCR; TCRdb's copy has only in-frame clones and leaves some out. Of around 210,000 clones in the sample, roughly 77% are singletons; the top ten hold 0.35% to 0.5%. Regarding donors, all were healthy bone marrow donors. This clone was detected only once. The antigen is undetermined. V is TRBV19 and J is TRBJ1-6; D is uncertain. This receptor was obtained from a male donor in good health and CMV-seropositive. The source material was PBMCs. CDR3 DNA sequence: TGTGCCAGTAGTATAAGGAGATTTAATTCACCCCTCCACTTT. Translation: CASSIRRFNSPLHF.